This TCR beta chain was captured in a study of blood T cell repertoires in COVID-19 (dated by TCRdb to 2018 to 2020). Looking at the study overall: Collaborator samples came from the United States, Italy and Spain and covered acute and convalescent phases of COVID-19. Subjects who had been exposed to COVID-19, were actively infected with it, or had recovered from it provided the deeply sampled blood TCRbeta repertoires that made up the dataset. HLA class I and class II types, where available, came from metadata supplied by the sample provider rather than from assay-based typing. A de-identified subject ID, COVID-19 status, age in years and sex were almost always included in the sample metadata. Samples were obtained from the ongoing ImmuneRACE study (first 160 participants) and from 1,254 subjects provided by 6 global collaborators. The repertoires were made available in a free public database intended to serve as a resource for research on the immune response to SARS-CoV-2. The material from the prospective study consisted of cDNA or gDNA derived from T cells, B-cell-depleted T cells, or PBMCs. Beyond this particular receptor, the publication reports: How much clinical and demographic metadata was included differed by source and by participant, and the metadata was provided uncurated.

Whole blood was collected in K2EDTA tubes by collaborating institutions according to the institutions' own protocols. For TCRbeta analysis, collaborator samples were shipped as frozen whole blood, as isolated PBMCs, or as DNA extracted from either sample type. With regard to this clone: Its antigen specificity is not known. No base qualities exist here, and no much larger clone lies one base off it.

The V and J ends are trimmed by 3 bases and 0 bases, leaving 9 bases between them. The CDR1 and CDR2 encoded by the germline V gene are MDHEN and SYDVKM. Its CDR3 holds 14 amino acids, cysteine through phenylalanine. Only the CDR3 DNA stays, 42 bases, in frame from base 1. The immunoSEQ Assay, a bias-controlled multiplex PCR, was used to amplify TCRbeta CDR3 regions from genomic DNA. The original methods were these. Nucleated cell counts per sample were estimated from amplification of reference gene primers within the assay. Sequence reads were collapsed and filtered to measure the absolute abundance of every unique TCRbeta CDR3 rearrangement. For each sample, productive Simpson clonality was calculated by taking the square root of Simpson's diversity index across productive rearrangements. As stored in TCRdb, this immuneACCESS dataset retains in-frame rearrangements with V and J assigned. A fraction of the clones does not appear; measured against another copy, unresolved V genes explain less than half of the discrepancy, and the remainder lacks a known reason. The DNA was the basis for D and trimming; V, J and clone size are from that table. Across this sample there are about 140,000 clones, with 80% to 90% seen only once. The ten biggest clones cover under 12% of the sample.

Recombination joined TRBV28 with TRBJ2-7, with the D gene uncertain. The sample was peripheral blood. The receptor comes from a man aged 60 to 75 with active or convalescent COVID-19. This receptor carries the CDR3 CASSFTAHSYEQYF. The DNA sequence is TGTGCCAGCAGTTTTACAGCCCACTCCTACGAGCAGTACTTC.